The following is a T cell receptor beta chain sequence with its context. These data originate in a study of cytomegalovirus exposure and HLA in healthy donors. The CDR3 runs 14 residues. Germline CDR1 and CDR2: SGHNT and YYREEE (reference sequence). Losses at the gene ends were 3 bases for V and 3 bases for J; bases not matched to a gene: 6. The PCR had 60 Vbeta and 13 Jbeta primers. Measured with immunoSEQ multiplex PCR; TCRdb has only the in-frame clones, and not every one. Its table records tens of thousands of clones. V gene TRBV5-4 combines with J gene TRBJ2-7, with 7 bases matching TRBD2. The clonotype comes from a man aged 35 to 55 in good health and CMV-seropositive. Sequencing was done on a sample of PBMCs. DNA for the CDR3: TGTGCCAGCAGCTCCACGACTAGCAGCTACGAGCAGTACTTC. Encoded protein: CASSSTTSSYEQYF.